This T cell receptor beta chain was captured in a study of identical twins (TCRdb year 2016). With regard to the full study: To test whether fetal clonotypes persist, this study deep-sequenced TCR alpha and beta repertoires from monozygotic twins, from unrelated adults of various ages, and from cord blood. Replicate twin experiments were performed at different times using different library preparation protocols to rule out contamination. The paper as a whole reports these results and caveats: Compared with coincidental sharing between unrelated individuals, an excess of low generation-probability sequences was observed among out-of-frame TCR alpha sequences shared between twins. In monozygotic twins, out-of-frame TCR alpha sharing was systematically underestimated by recombination models, although the models agreed with sharing between unrelated individuals. Because the same donors could not be followed over many years, conclusions were based on cross-sectional statistical analysis. The excess sharing between twins in beta out-of-frame sequences was weaker because fewer shared sequences reduced the signal-to-noise ratio. Zero-insertion analyses could be partly confounded by invariant T cells such as MAIT and iNKT, although diverse VJ usage argued against such confounding for most clonotypes. Abundant cord blood beta clonotypes carried fewer insertions; young adult naive repertoires showed a weaker similar trend, while memory repertoires showed none.

CDR1 and CDR2 were assigned from the germline V gene as SNHLY and FYNNEI. Reading from cysteine to phenylalanine, the CDR3 counts 13 amino acids. Just the 39-base CDR3 DNA is kept, in frame starting at base 1. Every donor was a healthy Caucasian. The twin cohort comprised three pairs of female monozygotic twins, all aged about 18 to 30 years. Using Miltenyi CD45RO+ enrichment and human naive T-cell isolation kits, memory (CD45RO+) and naive T cells were isolated from PBMC. Library prep was done by 5' RACE. Sequencing instrument: Illumina HiSeq 2000. Template switching introduced a universal primer binding site; the final cDNA contained a unique molecular identifier, enabling accurate counting of TCR cDNA molecules. Specific primers in the conserved constant-segment region were used to synthesize first-strand cDNA for TCR alpha and beta chains. To control for contamination, every cDNA library carried two barcodes: a SMART-Mk sample barcode plus Illumina barcodes. TruSeq adapter sequences and Illumina sample barcodes were added in two successive PCR steps. The TCR alpha and beta cDNA libraries were sequenced on the Illumina HiSeq platform using custom primers. On the study's bioinformatics: MiGEC was used to process raw reads and extract unique molecular identifiers, and MiXCR was used to find CDR3 positions. Recombination models were inferred per individual with the repgenHMM and IGoR tools using an EM algorithm. The analysis of shared clonotypes was done with the tcR package in R, with sharing normalized by the product of cloneset sizes. To study raw recombination without the effects of thymic and clonal selection, out-of-frame nonproductive sequences were analyzed. TCRdb itself trimmed the public reads at Q25 with fastp, ran MiXCR and retained productive beta chains. Under each unique CDR3 protein, matching rows form one entry showing the most common genes and DNA. The V and J calls, along with clone size, are taken from TCRdb and not from the paper's own processing. This sample is represented by 310,000 or so distinct CDR3 sequences; about 8.9% of them were singletons. The ten largest clones represent more than 2% of the sample.

With respect to this clonotype: The antigen it recognizes is unknown. The junction shows a germline mismatch at one end, possibly a read error.

These data were also reused for a study on yellow fever vaccine responses in identical twins. The second study's paper adds: According to the authors, the vaccine-induced T cell response in identical twins seemed to be partly convergent and partly specific to each individual. The study precisely tracked vaccine-responding T cell clones in identical twins.

The sequencing sample was made of memory (CD45RO+) T cells sorted from blood. The cell subset or site label, as the study defines it: CD45RO+ enriched T cells. The V gene is TRBV2 and the J gene is TRBJ2-1, with no reliable assignment of the D segment. The receptor was isolated from a woman younger than 30 in good health. CDR3 reads: CASSDPSYNEQLF. The DNA sequence is given as TGTGCCAGCAGTGATCCCAGCTACAATGAGCAGCTCTTC.